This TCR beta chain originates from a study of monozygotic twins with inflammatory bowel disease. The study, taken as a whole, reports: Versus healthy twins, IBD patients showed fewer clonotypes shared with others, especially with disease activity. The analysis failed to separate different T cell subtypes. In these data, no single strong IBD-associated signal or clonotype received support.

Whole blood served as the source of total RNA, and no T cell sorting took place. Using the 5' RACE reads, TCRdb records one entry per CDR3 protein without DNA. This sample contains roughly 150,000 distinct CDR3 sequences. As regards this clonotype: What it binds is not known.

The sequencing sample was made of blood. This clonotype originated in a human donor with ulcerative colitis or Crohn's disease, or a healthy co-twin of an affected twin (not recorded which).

CDR3 sequence reads: CASFRPGGYYEQYF. The chain joins TRBV6-1 to TRBJ2-7; TCRdb lists TRBD1, though no DNA is available to test this call. Germline values: CDR1 MNHNS, CDR2 SASEGT. The CDR3 is 14 amino acids.